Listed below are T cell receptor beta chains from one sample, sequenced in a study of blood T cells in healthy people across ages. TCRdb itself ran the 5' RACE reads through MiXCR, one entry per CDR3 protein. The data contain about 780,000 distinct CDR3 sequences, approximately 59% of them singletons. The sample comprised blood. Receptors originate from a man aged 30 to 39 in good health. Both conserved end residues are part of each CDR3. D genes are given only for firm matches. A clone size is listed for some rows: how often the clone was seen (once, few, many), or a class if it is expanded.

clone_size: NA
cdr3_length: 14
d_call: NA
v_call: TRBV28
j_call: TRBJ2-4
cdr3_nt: TGTGCCAGCAGTGGGGGGCCAGGGCAAAACATTCAGAACTTC
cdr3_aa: CASSGGPGQNIQNF

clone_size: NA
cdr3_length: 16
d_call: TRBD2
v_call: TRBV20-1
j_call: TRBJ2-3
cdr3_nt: TGCAGTGCTGACCCTCCCGCGCGGGGGGGCACAGATACGCAGTATTTT
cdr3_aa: CSADPPARGGTDTQYF

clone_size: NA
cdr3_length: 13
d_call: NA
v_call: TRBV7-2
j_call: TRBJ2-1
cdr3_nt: TGTGCCAGCACCCTGGCCGGTTACTACGAGCAATACTTC
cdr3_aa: CASTLAGYYEQYF

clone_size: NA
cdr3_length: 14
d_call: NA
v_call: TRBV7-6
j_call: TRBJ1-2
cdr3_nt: TGTGCCAGCAGCTCCCCGGGCAGGGGAGGAGGCTACACCTTC
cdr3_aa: CASSSPGRGGGYTF

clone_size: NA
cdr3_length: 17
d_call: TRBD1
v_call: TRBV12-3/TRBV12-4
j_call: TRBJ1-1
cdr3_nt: TGTGCCAGCAGTTCTCCCTCCTCCGGGACAGGGCAAACTCAAGCTTTCTTT
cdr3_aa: CASSSPSSGTGQTQAFF

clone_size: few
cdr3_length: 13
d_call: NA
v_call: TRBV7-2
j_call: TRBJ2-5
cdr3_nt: TGTGCCAGCAGCACCGCCAGGGTGGAGACCCAGTACTTC
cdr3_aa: CASSTARVETQYF

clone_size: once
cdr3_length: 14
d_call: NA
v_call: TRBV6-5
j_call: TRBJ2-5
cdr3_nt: TGTGCCAGCAGTCCGATGACAGTGGTCACGACCCAGTACTTC
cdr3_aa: CASSPMTVVTTQYF

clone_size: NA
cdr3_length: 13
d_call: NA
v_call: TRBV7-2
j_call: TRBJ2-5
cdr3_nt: TGTGCCAGCAGCACCCAAGTCCCGGAGACCCAGTACTTC
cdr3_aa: CASSTQVPETQYF

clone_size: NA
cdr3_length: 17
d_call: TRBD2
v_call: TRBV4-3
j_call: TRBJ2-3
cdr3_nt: TGCGCCAGCAGCCAAGATGCTAGCGGGGGGCAGGGAGATACGCAGTATTTT
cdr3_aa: CASSQDASGGQGDTQYF

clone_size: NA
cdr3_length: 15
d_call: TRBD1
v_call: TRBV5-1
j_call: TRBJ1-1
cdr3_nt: TGCGCCAGCAGCCTCGGACAGGGTCGGCACGCTGAAGCTTTCTTT
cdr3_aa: CASSLGQGRHAEAFF

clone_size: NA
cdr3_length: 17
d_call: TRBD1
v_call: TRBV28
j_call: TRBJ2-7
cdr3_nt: TGTGCCAGCAGTTTAGGGGCTACAGGGGCCCTTAACAATGAGCAGTACTTC
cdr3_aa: CASSLGATGALNNEQYF

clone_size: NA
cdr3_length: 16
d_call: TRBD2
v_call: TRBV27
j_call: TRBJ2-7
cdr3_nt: TGTGCCAGCAGTCCCACCGGGGGGGCAATTACCTACGAGCAGTACTTC
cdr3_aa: CASSPTGGAITYEQYF

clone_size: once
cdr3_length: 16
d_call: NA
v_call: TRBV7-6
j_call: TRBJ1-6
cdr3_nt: TGTGCCAGCAGCTTCCTTGAAGGCCGTGGTAATTCACCCCTCCACTTT
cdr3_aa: CASSFLEGRGNSPLHF

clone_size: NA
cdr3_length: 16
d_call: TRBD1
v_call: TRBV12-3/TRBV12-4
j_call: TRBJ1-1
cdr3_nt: TGTGCCAGCAGTTTGAACGGGACAGTCATGAACACTGAAGCTTTCTTT
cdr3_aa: CASSLNGTVMNTEAFF

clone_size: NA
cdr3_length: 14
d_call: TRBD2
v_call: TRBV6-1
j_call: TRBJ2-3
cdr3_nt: TGTGCCAGCAGTCCCGGGACTATGACAGATACGCAGTATTTT
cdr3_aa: CASSPGTMTDTQYF

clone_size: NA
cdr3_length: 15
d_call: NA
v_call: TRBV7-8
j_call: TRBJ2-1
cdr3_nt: TGTGCCAGCAGATCCTTCAGTTCGTCTTACAATGAGCAGTTCTTC
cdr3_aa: CASRSFSSSYNEQFF

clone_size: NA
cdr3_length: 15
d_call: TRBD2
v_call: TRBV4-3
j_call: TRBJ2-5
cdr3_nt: TGCGCCAGCAGCCCTAGCGGGGGAGACCAAGAGACCCAGTACTTC
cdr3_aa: CASSPSGGDQETQYF

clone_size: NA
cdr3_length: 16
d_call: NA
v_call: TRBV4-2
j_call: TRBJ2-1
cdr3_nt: TGTGCCAGCAGCCAAGAGGGGCAGGCGTTATACAATGAGCAGTTCTTC
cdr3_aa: CASSQEGQALYNEQFF

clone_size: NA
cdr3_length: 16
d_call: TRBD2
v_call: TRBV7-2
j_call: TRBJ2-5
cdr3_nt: TGTGCCAGCAGCCCCAGACTAGCGGGGGATTCGGGTGAGCAGTACTTC
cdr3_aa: CASSPRLAGDSGEQYF

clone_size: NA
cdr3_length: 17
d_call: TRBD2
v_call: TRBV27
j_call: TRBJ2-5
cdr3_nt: TGTGCCAGCAGTCGGACTAGCGGGGGAACCTACCAAGAGACCCAGTACTTC
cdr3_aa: CASSRTSGGTYQETQYF

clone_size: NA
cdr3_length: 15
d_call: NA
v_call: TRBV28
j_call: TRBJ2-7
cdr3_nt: TGTGCCAGCAGTCGGGACAAGGGACTTTCCTACGAGCAGTACTTC
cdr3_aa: CASSRDKGLSYEQYF

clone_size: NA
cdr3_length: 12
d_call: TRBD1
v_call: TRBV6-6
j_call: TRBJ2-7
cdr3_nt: TGTGCCAGCAGAGGACAGGGTAACGAGCAGTACTTC
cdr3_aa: CASRGQGNEQYF

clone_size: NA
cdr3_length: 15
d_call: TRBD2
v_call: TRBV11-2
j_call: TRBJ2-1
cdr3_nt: TGTGCCAGCAGCCCGACTAGCGGGAGGGACAATGAGCAGTTCTTC
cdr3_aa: CASSPTSGRDNEQFF

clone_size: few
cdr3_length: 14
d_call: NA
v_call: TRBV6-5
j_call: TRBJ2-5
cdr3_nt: TGTGCCAGCAGGTATAGACTGAAACAAGAGACCCAGTACTTC
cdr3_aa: CASRYRLKQETQYF

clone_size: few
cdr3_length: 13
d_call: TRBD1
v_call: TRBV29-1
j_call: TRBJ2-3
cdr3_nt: TGCAGCGCCCCGTCTGCAGGGGGAGATACGCAGTATTTT
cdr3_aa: CSAPSAGGDTQYF